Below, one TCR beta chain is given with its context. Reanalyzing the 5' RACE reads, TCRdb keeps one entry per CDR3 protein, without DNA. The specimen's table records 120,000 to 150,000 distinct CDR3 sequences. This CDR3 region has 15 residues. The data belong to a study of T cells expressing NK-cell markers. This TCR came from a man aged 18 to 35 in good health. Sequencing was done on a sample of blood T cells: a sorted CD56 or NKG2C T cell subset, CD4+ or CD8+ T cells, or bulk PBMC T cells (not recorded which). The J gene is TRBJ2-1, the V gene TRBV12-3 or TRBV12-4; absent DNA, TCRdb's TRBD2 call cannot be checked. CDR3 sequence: CASSFLAGGYNEQFF.